Below, 30 T cell receptor beta chains from the same sample are listed, as sequenced in a study of blood T cells in healthy people across ages. The authors ran a second PCR of about 6 to 11 cycles using a sample-barcoded 5' primer and a J-beta primer mix. In TCRdb, the 5' RACE reads were re-called with MiXCR into one record per CDR3 protein. The sample records hundreds of thousands of distinct CDR3 sequences, roughly 64% being singletons. Sequenced input: blood. These receptors came from a man under 40 in good health.

This clonotype appeared a single time. V usage is TRBV6-1 and J usage is TRBJ2-3; D unclear. This CDR3 spans 13 amino acids. The V gene's germline CDR1 is MNHNS and CDR2 SASEGT. V dropped 7 bases and J dropped 2 bases, with 10 bases sitting between them. The CDR3 region has the DNA TGTGCCAGCACCTTGATCTACACAGATACGCAGTATTTT. This gives the protein CASTLIYTDTQYF.

V usage is TRBV7-2 and J usage is TRBJ1-4; 9 bases agree with TRBD1. V dropped 5 bases and J dropped 7; count of bases not matched to a gene: 8. Germline CDR1 SGHTA, CDR2 FQGNSA. The CDR3 loop spans 15 amino acids. The DNA of the CDR3 is TGTGCCAGCAGCCGTGGGACAGGGTTTCGTGAAAAACTGTTTTTT. Its protein product is CASSRGTGFREKLFF.

The chain is built from TRBV4-1 and TRBJ2-5; TRBD2 might be the D (6 bases). Germline lookup yields CDR1 MGHRA and CDR2 YSYEKL. Deletions cut 1 base from V and 3 bases from J, with 12 bases between. The CDR3 covers 15 residues. The CDR3 bases are TGCGCCAGCAGCCAAGGACTAGTTGACAAAGAGACCCAGTACTTC. Protein product: CASSQGLVDKETQYF.

This clonotype was counted many times. This chain connects TRBV12-3 or TRBV12-4 to TRBJ2-7; perhaps TRBD2 as D (5 bases). Trimming stripped 6 bases from V and 5 bases from J, with 23 bases between. CDR3 size: 16 residues. CDR3 residues: CASSTDSLLEINEQYF. CDR3 nucleotides: TGTGCCAGCAGCACGGACTCCTTGCTTGAAATTAACGAGCAGTACTTC.

The chain joins TRBV7-9 to TRBJ1-5, with 7 bases lining up with TRBD1. The CDR3 sequence is 15 residues long. The germline CDR1 and CDR2 sequences are SEHNR and FQNEAQ (reference sequence). With 5 bases clipped from V and 2 bases from J, the junction kept 6 bases outside the gene matches. CDR3 loop: CASSNNRGGNQPQHF. CDR3 in DNA: TGTGCCAGCAGCAATAACAGGGGAGGCAATCAGCCCCAGCATTTT.

As to this clonotype: Mismatch with germline at one junction end may stem from a read error. This chain uses TRBV25-1 with TRBJ2-7; D is perhaps TRBD2 (7 bases). Germline CDR1 is MGHDK and CDR2 is SYGVNS. The CDR3 spans 14 residues. This CDR3 is CACSEGGVGYEQYF. Written as DNA, the CDR3 is TGTGCCTGCAGTGAAGGGGGGGTTGGATACGAGCAGTACTTC.

The chain joins TRBV24-1 to TRBJ2-6; D call uncertain. The germline V gene encodes CDR1 KGHDR and CDR2 SFDVKD. Trimming pared 9 bases from V and 1 base from J, leaving 21 bases between. The CDR3 runs to 18 residues. CDR3: CATLKPVPIPSGANVLTF. The CDR3 DNA is TGTGCCACCTTAAAGCCTGTTCCAATTCCATCTGGGGCCAACGTCCTGACTTTC.

This clonotype was observed a single time. The chain joins TRBV6-1 to TRBJ2-1, with 8 bases fitting TRBD2. Germline CDR1 MNHNS, CDR2 SASEGT. This CDR3 spans 15 amino acids. The V gene end was trimmed by 0 bases and the J gene end by 4 bases; junction bases not matched to a gene: 2. CDR3 nucleotide sequence: TGTGCCAGCAGTGAAGCTGCTAGCGGGTACAATGAGCAGTTCTTC. Its translation: CASSEAASGYNEQFF.

The chain uses TRBV30 and TRBJ1-2, with TRBD1 matching over 9 bases. In germline, CDR1 is GTSNPN, CDR2 SVGIG (reference sequence). Unmatched junction bases numbered 0, after V lost 5 bases and J lost 2 bases. This CDR3 is built from 12 residues. The CDR3 DNA reads TGTGCCTGGGGGACAGGGAACTATGGCTACACCTTC. This sequence encodes CAWGTGNYGYTF.

The genes are TRBV6-2 or TRBV6-3 and TRBJ2-1, with D possibly being TRBD2 (5 bases). CDR3 size: 16 residues. Trimming pared 10 bases from V and 0 bases from J, leaving 19 bases between. Germline V CDR1 and CDR2: MNHEY, SVGEGT. The CDR3 region is CATSGGRGLSYNEQFF. The DNA of the CDR3 is TGTGCCACCTCAGGTGGGAGAGGCCTCTCCTACAATGAGCAGTTCTTC.

The V call is TRBV5-1, the J call TRBJ2-7; weak D call: TRBD1 (6 bases). V lost 4 bases and J lost 2, with 10 bases in between. The CDR3 covers 13 residues. The V gene's germline CDR1 is SGHRS and CDR2 YFSETQ. The CDR3 is CASSGDKTYEQYF. The CDR3 DNA reads TGCGCCAGCAGCGGGGACAAGACCTACGAGCAGTACTTC.

This chain connects TRBV29-1 to TRBJ2-1; perhaps TRBD2 as D (6 bases). This CDR3 region has 14 residues. The V end lost 3 bases, the J end lost 5 bases, and 14 bases lay between the germline ends. CDR1 SQVTM and CDR2 ANQGSEA come from the germline V gene. The chain's CDR3 is CSVDRVGLNNEQFF. CDR3 DNA sequence: TGCAGCGTTGATAGAGTGGGACTTAACAATGAGCAGTTCTTC.

The sample holds one count of this clonotype. CDR3 nucleotides: TGTGCCACCGCCCTTGCGGGACAGACTCAGCCCCAGCATTTT. Encoded protein: CATALAGQTQPQHF. The genes are TRBV10-3 and TRBJ1-5; TRBD1 matches 7 bases. V shed 10 bases, J shed 6 bases, and the junction held 12 bases outside the gene matches. This CDR3 has 14 residues. CDR1 ENHRY and CDR2 SYGVKD come from the germline V gene.

A few counts support this clonotype. This rearrangement joins TRBV2 to TRBJ1-2, with no clear D. Germline CDR1 is SNHLY and CDR2 is FYNNEI. Trimming removed 5 bases from V and 0 bases from J, with 7 bases in between. This CDR3 region has 13 residues. This CDR3 is CASSPATNYGYTF. The CDR3 DNA follows: TGTGCCAGCAGTCCAGCCACTAACTATGGCTACACCTTC.

This clonotype came up once. The chain is built from TRBV6-1 and TRBJ2-3; D call uncertain. Looked up from germline, CDR1 is MNHNS and CDR2 is SASEGT. Deletions cut 1 base from V and 2 bases from J, with 13 bases between. This CDR3 comprises 16 residues. The CDR3 coding sequence is TGTGCCAGCAGTGAAGGTGTCACCCATTACACAGATACGCAGTATTTT. It translates to CASSEGVTHYTDTQYF.

V usage is TRBV6-1 and J usage is TRBJ1-5; TRBD1 might be the D (5 bases). The V end was cut by 1 base, the J end by 6 bases, with 13 bases between. The CDR3 runs to 15 residues. CDR1 and CDR2 (germline): MNHNS, SASEGT. CDR3 loop: CASSEVGWGRQPQHF. Written as DNA, the CDR3 is TGTGCCAGCAGTGAAGTTGGTTGGGGCCGTCAGCCCCAGCATTTT.

The chain carries TRBV28 and TRBJ2-1; TRBD1 agrees at 7 bases. V lost 7 bases and J lost 11; bases outside the gene matches: 8. The germline V gene has CDR1 MDHEN and CDR2 SYDVKM. The CDR3 spans 12 residues. The CDR3 nucleotides are TGTGCCAGCAAGGGGGCCAGCGCCCAGCAGTTCTTC. Protein product: CASKGASAQQFF.

The chain joins TRBV4-2 to TRBJ2-5; D is unclear. Germline assignment: CDR1 LGHNA and CDR2 YNFKEQ. The CDR3 spans 16 residues. Between the trimmed V and J ends, which lost 1 base and 0 bases, there was a span of 12 bases. In DNA form, the CDR3 reads TGTGCCAGCAGCCAAGCTTCCTCGTCGAACCAAGAGACCCAGTACTTC. Its translation: CASSQASSSNQETQYF.

The rearrangement links TRBV5-1 to TRBJ1-2; 7 positions agree with TRBD1. Germline CDR1 SGHRS, CDR2 YFSETQ. This CDR3 has 12 amino acids. The V gene end was trimmed by 4 bases and the J gene end by 6 bases; junction bases not matched to a gene: 3. CDR3 nucleotide sequence: TGCGCCAGCAGCGGACAGGCCAATGGCTACACCTTC. Translating gives CASSGQANGYTF.

CDR3 bases: TGCAGCGTTGAGGGAGGCAGCAATGGCTACACCTTC. The encoded protein is CSVEGGSNGYTF. This rearrangement joins TRBV29-1 to TRBJ1-2; no firm D call. Trimming took off 3 bases at V and 6 bases at J, with 11 bases between the two ends. Per the germline V gene, CDR1 is SQVTM and CDR2 is ANQGSEA. The CDR3 has 12 amino acids.

The V and J genes are TRBV5-8 and TRBJ1-2; 10 nucleotides agree with TRBD1. V was clipped by 3 bases and J by 6 bases; unmatched bases: 8. The CDR3 extends over 15 amino acids. The V gene's germline CDR1 is SGHTS and CDR2 YDEGEE. CDR3: CASSSKRQGAHGYTF. The CDR3 DNA follows: TGTGCCAGCAGCTCGAAGAGACAGGGGGCTCATGGCTACACCTTC.

V usage is TRBV10-3 and J usage is TRBJ2-1; possibly TRBD2 for D (5 bases). This CDR3 spans 16 amino acids. Deletions cut 3 bases from V and 0 bases from J, with 12 bases between. The germline V gene has CDR1 ENHRY and CDR2 SYGVKD. The CDR3 nucleotides are TGTGCCATCAGTGACGCGGGTCAACACTCCTACAATGAGCAGTTCTTC. Protein sequence: CAISDAGQHSYNEQFF.

This clonotype was recorded once. The V and J genes are TRBV2 and TRBJ2-5; D assignment may be TRBD1 or TRBD2 (5 bases each). TRBJ2-7 matches the DNA end more closely, so the J call is doubtful. CDR3 length: 13 amino acids. In germline, CDR1 is SNHLY, CDR2 FYNNEI. Here the CDR3 DNA reads TGTGCAAGCCACCGGGACCGTTCCTACGAGCAGTACTTC. Residues: CASHRDRSYEQYF.

V and J are TRBV20-1 and TRBJ1-5; possible D gene TRBD1, 6 bases. With 4 bases removed from V and 8 bases from J, the gap between germline ends came to 18 bases. Germline values: CDR1 DFQATT, CDR2 SNEGSKA (reference sequence). CDR3 length equals 14 residues. CDR3 loop: CSATRDNGWEPQHF. In nucleotides, the CDR3 is TGCAGTGCTACCCGGGACAACGGTTGGGAGCCCCAGCATTTT.

This clonotype was seen a handful of times. CDR3 sequence: CASSLIPGPNRTQYF. The CDR3 DNA follows: TGTGCCAGCAGCTTAATCCCGGGCCCCAATAGGACCCAGTACTTC. V usage is TRBV7-2 and J usage is TRBJ2-5; D gene unclear. This CDR3 has 15 amino acids. V was clipped by 2 bases and J by 7 bases, with 17 bases between them. Per the germline V gene, CDR1 is SGHTA and CDR2 is FQGNSA. The full variable domain, in which reference TRBV7-2 and TRBJ2-5 provide the parts outside the CDR3, is GAGVSQSPSNKVTEKGKDVELRCDPISGHTALYWYRQSLGQGLEFLIYFQGNSAPDKSGLPSDRFSAERTGGSVSTLTIQRTQQEDSAVYLCASSLIPGPNRTQYFGPGTRLLVL.

This sequence joins TRBV4-1 and TRBJ2-7, with 14 bases lining up with TRBD2. Germline V lookup: CDR1 MGHRA, CDR2 YSYEKL. This CDR3 region has 16 residues. V dropped 4 bases and J dropped 5; count of bases not matched to a gene: 7. In nucleotides, the CDR3 is TGCGCCAGCAGCCGGCGGACTAGCGGGAGGATCGACGAGCAGTACTTC. It yields the protein CASSRRTSGRIDEQYF.

CDR3 region: CSARDPNRGRWYGYTF. The CDR3 DNA is TGCAGTGCTAGAGATCCAAACAGGGGGCGTTGGTATGGCTACACCTTC. The V gene is TRBV20-1, the J gene TRBJ1-2; TRBD1 matches 9 bases. With 0 bases clipped from V and 5 bases from J, the junction kept 10 bases outside the gene matches. This CDR3 contains 16 residues. Germline V gene lookup returns CDR1 DFQATT and CDR2 SNEGSKA (reference sequence).

The rearrangement joins TRBV4-2 to TRBJ2-1; tentatively, D is TRBD2 (5 bases). The CDR3 is 19 residues long. Per the germline V gene, CDR1 is LGHNA and CDR2 is YNFKEQ. Trimming removed 4 bases at V and 10 bases at J, with 32 bases between. CDR3 nucleotides: TGTGCCAGCAGCCTGCAGGTGCCGGGGTCCTCGACCGACATGCTGGAGCAGTTCTTC. It yields the protein CASSLQVPGSSTDMLEQFF.

This chain connects TRBV28 to TRBJ1-6, with 8 nucleotides matching TRBD1. Trimming cost V 7 bases and J 10 bases; bases outside gene matches: 6. This CDR3 is built from 13 residues. Germline CDR1 and CDR2: MDHEN and SYDVKM. Here the CDR3 reads CASTSGGESPLHF. The DNA of the CDR3 is TGTGCCAGCACCTCAGGGGGCGAATCACCCCTCCACTTT.

The genes are TRBV29-1 and TRBJ2-7, with D hard to call. The V end was cut by 3 bases, the J end by 12 bases, with 24 bases between. This CDR3 region has 14 residues. Germline V gene data show CDR1 as SQVTM and CDR2 as ANQGSEA. CDR3 bases: TGCAGCGTTGAGTTGTTTCAGTATGTGGAGACCCGGTACTTC. It is translated as CSVELFQYVETRYF.